This T cell receptor beta chain was sequenced for a study of T cell responses to AZD1222 COVID-19 vaccine. Findings and limits, study-wide: A rise in Spike-specific TCR breadth and depth followed two AZD1222 doses.

Clones were read by immunoSEQ multiplex PCR, and TCRdb kept only the in-frame ones, dropping some. The sample shows about 50,000 clones, over 60% of them seen only once. This CDR3 has 13 amino acids. Germline V lookup: CDR1 SGHVS, CDR2 FQNEAQ. Trimming pared 4 bases from V and 7 bases from J, leaving 14 bases between. A remark on this clone: What it binds is not known.

The TCR comes from an adult in good health. Sequenced material: peripheral blood, taken on day 0 of AZD1222 vaccination. J is TRBJ2-7 and V is TRBV7-8, with unresolved D. This chain's CDR3 is CASSSSHLWEQYV. CDR3 in DNA: TGTGCCAGCAGCTCCTCACACCTTTGGGAGCAGTACGTC.